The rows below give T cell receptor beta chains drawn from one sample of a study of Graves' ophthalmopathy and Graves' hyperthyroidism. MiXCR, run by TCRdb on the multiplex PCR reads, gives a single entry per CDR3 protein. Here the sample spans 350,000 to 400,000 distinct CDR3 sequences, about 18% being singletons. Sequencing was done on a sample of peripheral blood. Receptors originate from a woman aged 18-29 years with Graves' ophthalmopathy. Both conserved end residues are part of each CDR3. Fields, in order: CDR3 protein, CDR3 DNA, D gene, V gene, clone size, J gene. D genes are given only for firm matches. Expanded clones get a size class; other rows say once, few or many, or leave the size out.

CDR3 protein: CSARSLPYEQYF; CDR3 DNA: TGCAGTGCTAGGTCCCTCCCCTACGAGCAGTACTTC; D gene: NA; V gene: TRBV20-1; clone size: many; J gene: TRBJ2-7
CDR3 protein: CASSLGTGGTYTF; CDR3 DNA: TGTGCCAGCAGCTTGGGGACAGGGGGCACCTACACCTTC; D gene: TRBD1; V gene: TRBV5-6; clone size: many; J gene: TRBJ1-2
CDR3 protein: CATSREGAPQPQHF; CDR3 DNA: TGTGCCACCAGCAGAGAGGGGGCCCCTCAGCCCCAGCATTTT; D gene: NA; V gene: TRBV15; clone size: many; J gene: TRBJ1-5
CDR3 protein: CASSSQQGGPREQYF; CDR3 DNA: TGTGCCAGCAGTTCCCAACAGGGGGGCCCCCGCGAGCAGTACTTC; D gene: TRBD1; V gene: TRBV6-5; clone size: many; J gene: TRBJ2-7
CDR3 protein: CASSYSLGAGGPNTGELFF; CDR3 DNA: TGTGCCAGCAGTTACTCCCTCGGGGCGGGGGGGCCTAATACCGGGGAGCTGTTTTTT; D gene: TRBD2; V gene: TRBV6-2/TRBV6-3; clone size: many; J gene: TRBJ2-2
CDR3 protein: CASSPLIPPAGPPPYEQYF; CDR3 DNA: TGTGCCAGCAGCCCCCTTATTCCCCCGGCAGGCCCCCCCCCTTACGAGCAGTACTTC; D gene: NA; V gene: TRBV11-2; clone size: few; J gene: TRBJ2-7
CDR3 protein: CASFPRIGVKEVEAFF; CDR3 DNA: TGTGCCAGTTTTCCCCGGATCGGGGTAAAGGAAGTGGAAGCTTTCTTT; D gene: NA; V gene: TRBV19; clone size: many; J gene: TRBJ1-1
CDR3 protein: CASMDGTAGTQYF; CDR3 DNA: TGCGCCAGCATGGATGGGACGGCGGGGACCCAGTACTTC; D gene: NA; V gene: TRBV5-1; clone size: NA; J gene: TRBJ2-5
CDR3 protein: CSAGGGYTF; CDR3 DNA: TGCAGTGCCGGGGGGGGCTACACCTTC; D gene: NA; V gene: TRBV20-1; clone size: NA; J gene: TRBJ1-2
CDR3 protein: CSARRVYTVDNSPLHF; CDR3 DNA: TGCAGTGCTAGAAGGGTTTACACCGTGGATAATTCACCCCTCCACTTT; D gene: NA; V gene: TRBV20-1; clone size: NA; J gene: TRBJ1-6
CDR3 protein: CSVCDRDYGYTF; CDR3 DNA: TGCAGCGTGTGCGACCGGGACTATGGCTACACCTTC; D gene: NA; V gene: TRBV29-1; clone size: many; J gene: TRBJ1-2
CDR3 protein: CASSYGISGANVLTF; CDR3 DNA: TGTGCCAGCAGTTACGGGATATCTGGGGCCAACGTCCTGACTTTC; D gene: NA; V gene: TRBV6-2/TRBV6-3; clone size: NA; J gene: TRBJ2-6